This T cell receptor beta chain was found in a study of cytomegalovirus exposure and HLA in healthy donors. Notes on the study in general: Sequence variants that were highly shared formed a cluster that was likely a sequencing artifact.

The PCR contained 60 Vbeta and 13 Jbeta primers. Using immunoSEQ multiplex PCR, the repertoire was profiled, and TCRdb retains in-frame clones only, with some absent. This sample contains tens of thousands of clones. With respect to this clone: What it binds is not known.

Sequencing was performed on PBMCs. The TCR sequence derives from a man aged 25 to 40 in good health and CMV-seronegative.

The CDR3 nucleotides read TGTGCCAGCAGCCAAGCATCCGGGAATTACACTGAAGCTTTCTTT. Translating it yields CASSQASGNYTEAFF. The V and J genes are TRBV14 and TRBJ1-1; D is undetermined. The CDR3 runs to 15 residues. V shed 1 base and J shed 3 bases, with 12 bases lying between them. Germline V gives CDR1 SGHDN, CDR2 FVKESK.